The clone carrying this T cell receptor (beta chain) appeared once. The data belong to a study of blood T cell repertoires in COVID-19. Study-wide context: The United States, Italy and Spain supplied acute and convalescent COVID-19 samples.

Original processing methods: Estimation of nucleated cell counts relied on the amplification of reference gene primers. TCRdb keeps only in-frame clones here, not all; method: immunoSEQ multiplex PCR. The DNA gave D and trimming, while V, J and clone size come from that table. The sample lists under 200,000 clones, approximately 81% seen once, with 4% to 5% in the top ten. The sample taken for sequencing was peripheral blood. The TCR comes from a woman of 80 years or more with acute or convalescent COVID-19.

The CDR3 spells CAISGQGAGDEQFF. DNA of the CDR3: TGTGCCATCAGTGGACAGGGGGCTGGAGATGAGCAGTTCTTC. The chain carries TRBV10-3 and TRBJ2-1, with TRBD1 identical over 10 bases. In germline, CDR1 is ENHRY, CDR2 SYGVKD. The CDR3 runs to 14 residues. Trimming at V came to 4 bases and at J to 8 bases, leaving 5 bases not matched to a gene.